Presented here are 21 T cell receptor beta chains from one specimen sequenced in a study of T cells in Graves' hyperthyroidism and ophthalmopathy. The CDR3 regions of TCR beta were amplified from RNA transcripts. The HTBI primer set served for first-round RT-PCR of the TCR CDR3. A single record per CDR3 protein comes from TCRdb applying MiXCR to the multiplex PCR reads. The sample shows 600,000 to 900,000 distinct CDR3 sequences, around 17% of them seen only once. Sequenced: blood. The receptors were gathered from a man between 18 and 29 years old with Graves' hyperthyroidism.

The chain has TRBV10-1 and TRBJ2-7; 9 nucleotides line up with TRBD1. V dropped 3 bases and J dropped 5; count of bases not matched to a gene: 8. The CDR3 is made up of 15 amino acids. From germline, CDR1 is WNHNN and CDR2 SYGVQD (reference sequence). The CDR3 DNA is TGCGCCAGCAGTGACCCCGGGACAGGGTCCCACGAGCAGTACTTC. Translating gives CASSDPGTGSHEQYF.

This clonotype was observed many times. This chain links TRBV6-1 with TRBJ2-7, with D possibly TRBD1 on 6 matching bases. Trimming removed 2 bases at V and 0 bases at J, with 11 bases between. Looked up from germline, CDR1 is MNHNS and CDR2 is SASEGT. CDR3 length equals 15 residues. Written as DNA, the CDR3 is TGTGCCAGCAGTGAATGGGGGCAGCCCTCCTACGAGCAGTACTTC. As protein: CASSEWGQPSYEQYF.

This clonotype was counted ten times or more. The CDR3 protein is CAWSTTGTGNTIYF. The CDR3 DNA reads TGTGCCTGGAGTACGACAGGGACTGGAAACACCATATATTTT. The gene calls are TRBV30 and TRBJ1-3; 7 bases agree with TRBD1. The CDR3 loop spans 14 amino acids. Germline V gene sequence: CDR1 GTSNPN, CDR2 SVGIG (reference sequence). J gave up 2 bases and V 2 bases, and 3 bases lay outside the gene matches.

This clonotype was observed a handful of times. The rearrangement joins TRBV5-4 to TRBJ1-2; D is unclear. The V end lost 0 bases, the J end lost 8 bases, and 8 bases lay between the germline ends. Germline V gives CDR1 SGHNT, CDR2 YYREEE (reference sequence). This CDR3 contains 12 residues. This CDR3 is CASSLVADGYTF. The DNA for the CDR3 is TGTGCCAGCAGCTTGGTCGCTGACGGCTACACCTTC.

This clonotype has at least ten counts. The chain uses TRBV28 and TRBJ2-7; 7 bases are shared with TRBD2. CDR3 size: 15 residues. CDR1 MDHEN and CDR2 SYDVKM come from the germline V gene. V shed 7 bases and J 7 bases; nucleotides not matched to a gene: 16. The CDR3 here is CASTDEGRWGGEQYF. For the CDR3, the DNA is TGTGCCAGCACCGACGAGGGCAGGTGGGGGGGTGAGCAGTACTTC.

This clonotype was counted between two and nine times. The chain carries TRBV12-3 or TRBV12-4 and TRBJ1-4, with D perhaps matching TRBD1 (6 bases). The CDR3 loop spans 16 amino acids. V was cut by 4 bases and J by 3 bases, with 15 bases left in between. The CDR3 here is CASSSGGGWSNEKLFF. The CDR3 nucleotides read TGTGCCAGCAGTTCCGGGGGGGGCTGGTCTAATGAAAAACTGTTTTTT.

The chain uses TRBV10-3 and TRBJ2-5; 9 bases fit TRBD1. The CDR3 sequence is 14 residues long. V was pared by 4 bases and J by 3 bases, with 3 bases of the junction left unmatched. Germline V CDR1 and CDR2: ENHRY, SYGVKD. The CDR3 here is CAISVTGGEETQYF. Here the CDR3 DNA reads TGTGCCATCAGTGTTACAGGGGGCGAAGAGACCCAGTACTTC.

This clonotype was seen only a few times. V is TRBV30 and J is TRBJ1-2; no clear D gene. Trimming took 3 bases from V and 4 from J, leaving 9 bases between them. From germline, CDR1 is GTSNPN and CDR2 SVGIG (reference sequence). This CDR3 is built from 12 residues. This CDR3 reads CAWRALSYGYTF. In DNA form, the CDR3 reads TGTGCCTGGAGAGCCTTATCCTATGGCTACACCTTC.

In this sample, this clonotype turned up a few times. CDR3 DNA sequence: TGCAGTGCTAGTGGTCGTAGCCAGCCCCAGCATTTT. Translating it yields CSASGRSQPQHF. The chain couples TRBV20-1 to TRBJ1-5; D uncertain. Germline V gene sequence: CDR1 DFQATT, CDR2 SNEGSKA (reference sequence). Trimming took off 3 bases at V and 7 bases at J, with 10 bases between the two ends. This CDR3 is built from 12 residues.

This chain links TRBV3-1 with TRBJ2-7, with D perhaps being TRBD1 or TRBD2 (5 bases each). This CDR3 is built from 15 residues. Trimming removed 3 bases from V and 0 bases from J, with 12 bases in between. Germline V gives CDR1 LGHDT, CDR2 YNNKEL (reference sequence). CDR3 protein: CASSQGDVLSYEQYF. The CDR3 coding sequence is TGTGCCAGCAGCCAGGGGGACGTCCTCTCCTACGAGCAGTACTTC.

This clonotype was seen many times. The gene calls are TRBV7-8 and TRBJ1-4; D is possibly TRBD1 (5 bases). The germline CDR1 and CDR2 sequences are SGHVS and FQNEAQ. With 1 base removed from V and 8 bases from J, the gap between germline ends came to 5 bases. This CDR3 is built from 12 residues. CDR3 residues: CASSLEGEKLFF. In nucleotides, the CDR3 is TGTGCCAGCAGCTTAGAGGGGGAAAAACTGTTTTTT. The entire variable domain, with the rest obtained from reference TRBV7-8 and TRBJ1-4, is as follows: GAGVSQSPRYKVAKRGQDVALRCDPISGHVSLFWYQQALGQGPEFLTYFQNEAQLDKSGLPSDRFFAERPEGSVSTLKIQRTQQEDSAVYLCASSLEGEKLFFGSGTQLSVL.

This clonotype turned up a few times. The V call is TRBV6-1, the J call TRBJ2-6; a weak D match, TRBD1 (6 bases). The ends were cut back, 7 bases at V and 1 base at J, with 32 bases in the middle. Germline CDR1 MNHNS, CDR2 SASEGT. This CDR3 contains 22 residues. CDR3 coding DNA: TGTGCCAGCAAATACGGGCCCCTTTTTACAGGGATTTTGTTTTCTGGGGCCAACGTCCTGACTTTC. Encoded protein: CASKYGPLFTGILFSGANVLTF.

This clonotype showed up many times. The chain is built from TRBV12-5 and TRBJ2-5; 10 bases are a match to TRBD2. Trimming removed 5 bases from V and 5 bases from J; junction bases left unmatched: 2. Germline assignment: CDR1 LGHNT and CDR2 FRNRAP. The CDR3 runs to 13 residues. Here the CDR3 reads CASGLAGAETQYF. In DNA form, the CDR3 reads TGTGCTAGTGGTCTAGCGGGAGCCGAGACCCAGTACTTC.

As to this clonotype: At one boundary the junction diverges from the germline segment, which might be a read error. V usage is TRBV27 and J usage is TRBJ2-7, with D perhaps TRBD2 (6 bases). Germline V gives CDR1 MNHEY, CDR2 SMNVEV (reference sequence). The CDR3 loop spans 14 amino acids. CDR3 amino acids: CASSPSPGAYKQYF. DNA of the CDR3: TGTGCCAGCAGTCCCTCCCCGGGAGCCTACAAGCAGTACTTC.

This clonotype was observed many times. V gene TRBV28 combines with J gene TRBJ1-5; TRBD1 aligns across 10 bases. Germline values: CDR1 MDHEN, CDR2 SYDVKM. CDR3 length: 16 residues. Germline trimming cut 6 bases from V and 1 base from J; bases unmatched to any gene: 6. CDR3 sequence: CASRTGGAASNQPQHF. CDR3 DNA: TGTGCCAGCAGGACAGGGGGCGCGGCAAGCAATCAGCCCCAGCATTTT.

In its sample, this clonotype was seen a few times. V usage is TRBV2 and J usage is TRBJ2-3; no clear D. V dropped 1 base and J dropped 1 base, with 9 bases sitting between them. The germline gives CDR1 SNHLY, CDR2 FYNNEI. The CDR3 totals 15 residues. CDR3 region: CASSEGYLGTDTQYF. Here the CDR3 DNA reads TGTGCCAGCAGTGAAGGGTACCTGGGCACAGATACGCAGTATTTT.

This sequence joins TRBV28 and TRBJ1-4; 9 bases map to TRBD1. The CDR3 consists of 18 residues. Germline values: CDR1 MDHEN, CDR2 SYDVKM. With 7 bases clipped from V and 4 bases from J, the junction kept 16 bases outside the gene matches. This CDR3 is CASIESGQGFLNNEKLFF. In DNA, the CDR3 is TGTGCCAGCATCGAATCGGGACAGGGATTCCTCAATAATGAAAAACTGTTTTTT.

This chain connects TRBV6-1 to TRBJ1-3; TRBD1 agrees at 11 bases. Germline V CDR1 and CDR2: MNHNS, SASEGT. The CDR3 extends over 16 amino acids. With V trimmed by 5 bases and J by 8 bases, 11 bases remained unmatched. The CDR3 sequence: CASSTSPGQGDYTIYF. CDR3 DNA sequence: TGTGCCAGCAGTACGTCACCGGGACAGGGGGACTACACCATATATTTT.

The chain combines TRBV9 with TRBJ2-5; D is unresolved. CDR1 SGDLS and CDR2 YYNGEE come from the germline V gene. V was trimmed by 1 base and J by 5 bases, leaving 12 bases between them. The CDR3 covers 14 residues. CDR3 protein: CASSVLGASETQYF. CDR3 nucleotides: TGTGCCAGCAGCGTACTAGGTGCCTCGGAGACCCAGTACTTC.

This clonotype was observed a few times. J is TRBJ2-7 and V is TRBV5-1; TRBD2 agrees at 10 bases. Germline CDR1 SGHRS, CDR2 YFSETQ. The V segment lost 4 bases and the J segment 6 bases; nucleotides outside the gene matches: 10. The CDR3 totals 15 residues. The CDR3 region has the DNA TGCGCCAGCAGCCCCAGTCTAGCGGGAGCCTCCGAGCAGTACTTC. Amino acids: CASSPSLAGASEQYF.

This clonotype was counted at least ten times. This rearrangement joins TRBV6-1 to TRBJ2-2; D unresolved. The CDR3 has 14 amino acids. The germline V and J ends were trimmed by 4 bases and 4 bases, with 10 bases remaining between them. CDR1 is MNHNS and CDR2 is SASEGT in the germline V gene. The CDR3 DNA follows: TGTGCCAGCAGTGGGTGGCTTGGCACCGGGGAGCTGTTTTTT. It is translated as CASSGWLGTGELFF.